The 17 T cell receptor beta chains below all came from one sample that was sequenced in a study of blood T cells in healthy people across ages (dated by TCRdb to 2014 to 2015). The library relied on 5' RACE. These reads were obtained on an Illumina HiSeq 2500. The second PCR ran for about 6 to 12 cycles and used a J-beta primer mix along with a sample-barcoded 5' primer. The public reads were run again by TCRdb, first through fastp at Q25 and then through MiXCR, and only productive beta chains were kept. All rows with the same CDR3 protein become a single entry with the most common DNA and genes. Across this sample there are about 900,000 distinct CDR3 sequences, with less than 80% seen only once. 28% of the sample comes from the top ten. The sequenced sample consisted of blood. The receptors derive from a man under 40 in good health.

V gene TRBV12-3 or TRBV12-4 combines with J gene TRBJ1-2; a possible D gene is TRBD1 (5 bases). The length of the CDR3 is 12 residues. V was shortened by 8 bases and J by 7 bases, with 14 bases between the two germline ends. DNA for the CDR3: TGTGCCAGCGGGGCTGCCGGATCTGGCTACACCTTC. Translating gives CASGAAGSGYTF.

This rearrangement joins TRBV12-3 or TRBV12-4 to TRBJ2-7, with 7 bases identical to TRBD2. The junction had 14 bases not matched to a gene; V was cut back by 4 bases and J by 2 bases. CDR3 size: 17 residues. The CDR3 protein is CASSSGERTRITYEQYF. CDR3 in DNA: TGTGCCAGCAGTTCTGGAGAAAGGACTAGAATTACCTACGAGCAGTACTTC.

The rearrangement links TRBV4-3 to TRBJ2-1, with a tentative D call TRBD2 (7 bases). Germline V lookup: CDR1 LGHNA, CDR2 YSLEER. The CDR3 is made up of 16 amino acids. Trimming pared 0 bases from V and 8 bases from J, leaving 17 bases between. The CDR3 DNA reads TGCGCCAGCAGCCAAGAATTAGTAGGGGGGAGGGATGAGCAGTTCTTC. It is translated as CASSQELVGGRDEQFF.

The V gene is TRBV6-2 or TRBV6-3, the J gene TRBJ2-5; unclear D gene. CDR3 length: 12 amino acids. Per the germline V gene, CDR1 is MNHEY and CDR2 is SVGEGT. V dropped 3 bases and J dropped 5 bases, with 7 bases sitting between them. The CDR3 DNA sequence: TGTGCCAGCAGTTATGTCGGGGAGACCCAGTACTTC. Residues: CASSYVGETQYF.

This chain joins TRBV27 and TRBJ2-1, with 7 bases aligning to TRBD2. The CDR3 totals 16 residues. With 3 bases clipped from V and 8 bases from J, the junction kept 13 bases outside the gene matches. Germline V gene data show CDR1 as MNHEY and CDR2 as SMNVEV (reference sequence). The CDR3 region is CASSLWGGRGGDEQFF. CDR3 nucleotides: TGTGCCAGCAGTTTGTGGGGGGGACGAGGTGGGGATGAGCAGTTCTTC.

The chain combines TRBV2 with TRBJ2-3; D gene uncertain. The CDR3 is 15 amino acids. Germline V gene data show CDR1 as SNHLY and CDR2 as FYNNEI. The germline V and J ends were trimmed by 2 bases and 3 bases, with 12 bases remaining between them. The CDR3, as DNA: TGTGCCAGCAGTGAAAACCCCCGAGGTACAGATACGCAGTATTTT. Its protein is CASSENPRGTDTQYF.

The V call is TRBV4-2, the J call TRBJ2-3, with 10 bases identical to TRBD1. CDR3 length: 16 amino acids. The junction had 2 bases not matched to a gene; V was cut back by 1 base and J by 1 base. CDR1 is LGHNA, CDR2 YNFKEQ, per germline. CDR3 DNA sequence: TGTGCCAGCAGCCAAGGAGGACAGGGGGGCACAGATACGCAGTATTTT. Translated, it gives CASSQGGQGGTDTQYF.

The chain recombines TRBV12-3 or TRBV12-4 with TRBJ2-1; D may be TRBD2 (6 bases). The CDR3 is made up of 14 amino acids. Trimming took off 7 bases at V and 6 bases at J, with 16 bases between the two ends. The CDR3 DNA sequence: TGTGCCAGCAAACGGAGGGAAAACGGCAATGAGCAGTTCTTC. It encodes CASKRRENGNEQFF.

This clonotype was seen a single time. The gene calls are TRBV4-3 and TRBJ2-4; D gene uncertain. The DNA end lines up better with TRBJ2-5; the J call may be wrong. Germline CDR1 and CDR2: LGHNA and YSLEER. The CDR3 is made up of 15 amino acids. The CDR3 sequence is CASSQDAGPQETQYF. The DNA for the CDR3 is TGCGCCAGCAGCCAAGACGCCGGACCGCAAGAGACCCAGTACTTC.

V is TRBV29-1 and J is TRBJ1-5; no clear D gene. Germline assignment: CDR1 SQVTM and CDR2 ANQGSEA. The CDR3 length is 13 residues. Trimming pared 4 bases from V and 4 bases from J, leaving 11 bases between. CDR3 in amino acids: CSVVPGWNQPQHF. CDR3 nucleotide sequence: TGCAGCGTTGTTCCAGGTTGGAATCAGCCCCAGCATTTT.

This clonotype appeared a few times. This chain joins TRBV5-1 and TRBJ2-6; maybe TRBD1 (5 bases). The ends were cut back, 3 bases at V and 0 bases at J, with 16 bases in the middle. The CDR3 is made up of 18 amino acids. Germline CDR1 and CDR2: SGHRS and YFSETQ. The CDR3 loop is CASSSPTAGNSGANVLTF. CDR3 coding DNA: TGCGCCAGCAGCTCGCCTACCGCAGGGAACTCTGGGGCCAACGTCCTGACTTTC.

V and J are TRBV3-1 and TRBJ2-4; D is uncertain. CDR3 size: 13 residues. Trimming stripped 0 bases from V and 15 bases from J, with 15 bases between. Germline CDR1 LGHDT, CDR2 YNNKEL (reference sequence). The CDR3 nucleotides are TGTGCCAGCAGCCAAGATAACGGCCCCCGTTGGTACTTC. This codes for CASSQDNGPRWYF.

The chain uses TRBV11-2 and TRBJ1-1; D remains ambiguous. The CDR3 contains 12 residues. V lost 6 bases and J 1 base, leaving 6 bases between the germline ends. Looked up from germline, CDR1 is SGHAT and CDR2 is FQNNGV. The CDR3 DNA reads TGTGCCAGCAGATTACAGAACACTGAAGCTTTCTTT. The encoded protein is CASRLQNTEAFF. The whole variable domain, remainder taken from reference TRBV11-2 and TRBJ1-1, is EAGVAQSPRYKIIEKRQSVAFWCNPISGHATLYWYQQILGQGPKLLIQFQNNGVVDDSQLPKDRFSAERLKGVDSTLKIQPAKLEDSAVYLCASRLQNTEAFFGQGTRLTVV.

The J gene is TRBJ1-1, the V gene TRBV10-3, with 8 bases that match TRBD1. Looked up from germline, CDR1 is ENHRY and CDR2 is SYGVKD. Trimming removed 5 bases from V and 4 bases from J; junction bases left unmatched: 6. The CDR3 is 14 amino acids. The CDR3 reads CAISRRGQSTEAFF. CDR3 nucleotides: TGTGCCATCAGTCGCAGGGGGCAGAGCACTGAAGCTTTCTTT.

The rearrangement links TRBV9 to TRBJ2-1; D not resolved. Germline CDR1 reads SGDLS; CDR2 reads YYNGEE. V was trimmed by 1 base and J by 7 bases, leaving 15 bases between them. This CDR3 spans 15 amino acids. CDR3 coding DNA: TGTGCCAGCAGCGTAAGCGCCCAGACATATAATGAGCAGTTCTTC. It translates to CASSVSAQTYNEQFF.

V and J are TRBV20-1 and TRBJ2-5; D unresolved. Trimming left V 6 bases short and J 9 bases short, with 14 bases between. Per germline, CDR1 DFQATT and CDR2 SNEGSKA (reference sequence). The CDR3 has 11 amino acids. The CDR3 spells CSAQDGVAQYF. In nucleotides, the CDR3 is TGCAGTGCGCAGGACGGTGTGGCCCAGTACTTC.

The chain uses TRBV20-1 and TRBJ1-2, with D perhaps matching TRBD1 (5 bases). The V gene lost 5 bases and the J gene lost 0 bases, with 16 bases spanning the gap. CDR1 is DFQATT and CDR2 is SNEGSKA in the germline V gene (reference sequence). The CDR3 totals 15 residues. The CDR3 protein is CSAPGRTLANYGYTF. The CDR3, as DNA: TGCAGTGCTCCGGGGCGCACACTAGCTAACTATGGCTACACCTTC.